What follows are 21 T cell receptor beta chains derived from one specimen sequenced in a study of shared T cell receptors in the human thymus. Clones were read by immunoSEQ multiplex PCR, and TCRdb kept only the in-frame ones, dropping some. The sample contains roughly 660,000 clones, around 89% of which appear only once. The sample was also reused in another study, on human thymus T cells.

Sequenced input: thymocytes. These receptors all come from a boy in the first two years of life with a congenital heart defect.

This clone was recorded once. The chain employs TRBV18 and TRBJ2-5; 10 nucleotides align to TRBD2. After removal of 5 bases from V and 3 bases from J, the junction contained 6 bases not matched to a gene. The CDR3 runs to 15 residues. CDR1 KGHSH and CDR2 LQKENI come from the germline V gene. The CDR3 nucleotides read TGTGCCAGCTCAATCGGGACTAGCGCAAAAGAGACCCAGTACTTC. Amino acids: CASSIGTSAKETQYF.

DNA for the CDR3: TGTGCCACCTGGGGGACTAGCGGGAGAAGTTCCTACGAGCAGTACTTC. Its protein is CATWGTSGRSSYEQYF. The chain links TRBV5-5 to TRBJ2-7; 14 bases agree with TRBD2. V was pared by 9 bases and J by 1 base, with 9 bases of the junction left unmatched. CDR3 size: 16 residues. Germline V gene lookup returns CDR1 SGHKS and CDR2 YYEKEE (reference sequence).

The chain joins TRBV10-3 to TRBJ1-5; D possibly corresponds to TRBD1 (6 bases). CDR1 and CDR2 (germline): ENHRY, SYGVKD. The CDR3 runs 15 residues. V was pared by 6 bases and J by 0 bases, with 12 bases between. The CDR3 region is CAISRDKYSNQPQHF. CDR3 nucleotide sequence: TGTGCCATCAGCCGGGACAAATATAGCAATCAGCCCCAGCATTTT.

The chain links TRBV7-9 to TRBJ2-7, with D unresolved. This CDR3 is built from 11 residues. Germline V gene data show CDR1 as SEHNR and CDR2 as FQNEAQ (reference sequence). V lost 5 bases and J 3 bases, leaving 5 bases between the germline ends. In DNA form, the CDR3 reads TGTGCCAGCAGCCTGTACTACGAGCAGTACTTC. Its protein product is CASSLYYEQYF.

The rearrangement uses TRBV10-2 and TRBJ2-7, with a weak D call TRBD2 (6 bases). V shed 8 bases and J shed 3 bases, with 14 bases lying between them. Germline V gene lookup returns CDR1 WSHSY and CDR2 SAAADI. The CDR3 runs 13 residues. CDR3 coding DNA: TGCGCCAGCTTTAGGCAGGAGGGCTACGAGCAGTACTTC. Translated, it gives CASFRQEGYEQYF.

This clone was observed once. CDR3 amino acids: CASSHRGRAYEQYF. Here the CDR3 DNA reads TGTGCCAGCAGTCACAGGGGGCGCGCCTACGAGCAGTACTTC. This chain uses TRBV28 with TRBJ2-7; TRBD1 matches at 9 bases. The CDR3 covers 14 residues. Germline V gene data show CDR1 as MDHEN and CDR2 as SYDVKM. With 5 bases clipped from V and 2 bases from J, the junction kept 4 bases outside the gene matches.

This clone was seen only a few times. The chain has TRBV11-2 and TRBJ2-7; 7 bases agree with TRBD2. The CDR3 consists of 17 residues. The V and J ends lost 2 bases and 1 base, in that order; junction bases with no gene match: 11. Germline V gene sequence: CDR1 SGHAT, CDR2 FQNNGV. The DNA of the CDR3 is TGTGCCAGCAGCTTATTCAAAGCGGGGACCTCTTCCTACGAGCAGTACTTC. This sequence encodes CASSLFKAGTSSYEQYF.

J is TRBJ2-3 and V is TRBV7-6; 15 nucleotides agree with TRBD2. With 1 base clipped from V and 5 bases from J, the junction kept 4 bases outside the gene matches. The CDR3 is 17 residues long. Germline-derived CDR1 and CDR2 are SGHVS and FNYEAQ. CDR3 sequence (DNA): TGTGCCAGCAGCTTAGGGGGACTAGCGGGAGGATTAGATACGCAGTATTTT. It specifies CASSLGGLAGGLDTQYF.

CDR3 residues: CASSVPGGRWGEQFF. The CDR3 region has the DNA TGTGCCAGCAGTGTACCGGGAGGCCGATGGGGTGAGCAGTTCTTC. This chain joins TRBV2 and TRBJ2-1; the match to TRBD2 covers 7 bases. CDR1 is SNHLY, CDR2 FYNNEI, per germline. The CDR3 is 15 amino acids. V dropped 4 bases and J dropped 9; count of bases not matched to a gene: 12.

This clone appeared a single time. This chain uses TRBV11-3 with TRBJ2-5; 11 nucleotides line up with TRBD2. CDR3 size: 19 residues. J gave up 4 bases and V 1 base, and 14 bases lay outside the gene matches. CDR1 and CDR2 (germline): SGHNT, YENEEA. This CDR3 reads CASSLAATSGNGGVETQYF. DNA for the CDR3: TGTGCCAGCAGCTTAGCTGCGACTAGCGGGAATGGAGGGGTAGAGACCCAGTACTTC.

This rearrangement joins TRBV18 to TRBJ2-1; TRBD2 matches at 11 bases. The CDR3 runs 15 residues. V trimming: 4 bases; J trimming: 5 bases; junction bases outside the gene matches: 4. In germline, CDR1 is KGHSH, CDR2 LQKENI. The CDR3 protein is CASSLGLAAHNEQFF. For the CDR3, the DNA is TGTGCCAGCTCACTGGGACTAGCGGCCCACAATGAGCAGTTCTTC.

The chain recombines TRBV9 with TRBJ2-3, with 11 nucleotides matching TRBD2. CDR1 and CDR2 from the germline V gene are SGDLS and YYNGEE. The CDR3 totals 17 residues. Losses at the gene ends were 3 bases for V and 2 bases for J; bases not matched to a gene: 8. This chain's CDR3 is CASSAPAGLADTDTQYF. The CDR3 bases are TGTGCCAGCAGCGCCCCGGCGGGACTAGCGGACACAGATACGCAGTATTTT.

The V and J genes are TRBV11-2 and TRBJ2-6, with D possibly being TRBD2 (6 bases). V lost 2 bases to trimming and J lost 0 bases, with 11 bases between them. This CDR3 region has 17 residues. CDR1 is SGHAT, CDR2 FQNNGV, per germline. The CDR3 DNA reads as TGTGCCAGCAGCTTAAGGAGGGACCCCTCTGGGGCCAACGTCCTGACTTTC. Encoded protein: CASSLRRDPSGANVLTF.

The chain is built from TRBV4-3 and TRBJ2-3; 7 nucleotides line up with TRBD2. The CDR3 covers 20 residues. CDR1 is LGHNA, CDR2 YSLEER, per germline. J gave up 3 bases and V 0 bases, and 18 bases lay outside the gene matches. The CDR3 here is CASSQDPVYGRPPKTDTQYF. CDR3 nucleotides: TGCGCCAGCAGCCAAGATCCCGTATACGGGAGGCCCCCTAAGACAGATACGCAGTATTTT.

The chain has TRBV5-7 and TRBJ2-2, with a weak D call TRBD2 (6 bases). TRBV5-7 is an open reading frame, and its role is uncertain. Trimming took off 4 bases at V and 2 bases at J, with 18 bases between the two ends. The CDR3 totals 17 residues. The CDR3: CASSRWALARNTGELFF. The CDR3 coding sequence is TGTGCCAGCAGCAGGTGGGCCCTAGCGCGAAACACCGGGGAGCTGTTTTTT.

The chain uses TRBV21-1 and TRBJ1-1; whether TRBD1, the table's D call, matches the DNA was not checked. TRBV21-1 is given as a pseudogene. This CDR3 is built from 16 residues. Written as DNA, the CDR3 is TGTGCCAGCAGCAGATGTCCGGGCCTAGGGGGCACTGAAGCTTTCTTT. It encodes CASSRCPGLGGTEAFF.

This clone was counted a few times. The CDR3 DNA follows: TGCGCCAGCAGCCCTCGACGACTAGCGGGGCAAAATGAGCAGTTCTTC. This gives the protein CASSPRRLAGQNEQFF. V and J are TRBV4-3 and TRBJ2-1, with 11 bases matching TRBD2. The V gene end was trimmed by 4 bases and the J gene end by 7 bases; junction bases not matched to a gene: 9. The CDR3 sequence is 16 residues long. The V gene's germline CDR1 is LGHNA and CDR2 YSLEER.

The chain uses TRBV11-2 and TRBJ2-3; 8 nucleotides match TRBD2. V gave up 1 base and J gave up 3 bases; unmatched junction bases: 9. CDR3 length equals 17 residues. Germline CDR1 reads SGHAT; CDR2 reads FQNNGV. The CDR3 sequence: CASSLALTGRETDTQYF. The CDR3 DNA reads as TGTGCCAGCAGCTTAGCACTCACCGGGAGGGAAACAGATACGCAGTATTTT.

The sample holds one count of this clone. The chain recombines TRBV4-1 with TRBJ2-7, with 9 bases that match TRBD1. J lost 0 bases, V lost 3 bases, and 21 bases had no gene match. CDR1 is MGHRA and CDR2 is YSYEKL in the germline V gene. There are 21 residues in the CDR3. Written as DNA, the CDR3 is TGCGCCAGCAGCCACCCCGGAGTCGGGACAGGGTTAACCTCGGGCTCCTACGAGCAGTACTTC. Its translation: CASSHPGVGTGLTSGSYEQYF.

The chain recombines TRBV14 with TRBJ2-3; TRBD2 is a possible D gene (5 bases). V gave up 4 bases and J gave up 1 base, with 12 bases separating them. Germline lookup yields CDR1 SGHDN and CDR2 FVKESK. The length of the CDR3 is 15 residues. CDR3 in DNA: TGTGCCAGCAGCCGAGGTAATAGCGGCACAGATACGCAGTATTTT. It specifies CASSRGNSGTDTQYF.

This clone was recorded a few times. V gene TRBV27 combines with J gene TRBJ2-4; no definite D call. V was shortened by 4 bases and J by 2 bases, with 21 bases between the two germline ends. Per the germline V gene, CDR1 is MNHEY and CDR2 is SMNVEV (reference sequence). The CDR3 length is 18 residues. CDR3 nucleotide sequence: TGTGCCAGCAGTTCCCTGCCGTCTGCAGATTATCCCAAAAACATTCAGTACTTC. It yields the protein CASSSLPSADYPKNIQYF.